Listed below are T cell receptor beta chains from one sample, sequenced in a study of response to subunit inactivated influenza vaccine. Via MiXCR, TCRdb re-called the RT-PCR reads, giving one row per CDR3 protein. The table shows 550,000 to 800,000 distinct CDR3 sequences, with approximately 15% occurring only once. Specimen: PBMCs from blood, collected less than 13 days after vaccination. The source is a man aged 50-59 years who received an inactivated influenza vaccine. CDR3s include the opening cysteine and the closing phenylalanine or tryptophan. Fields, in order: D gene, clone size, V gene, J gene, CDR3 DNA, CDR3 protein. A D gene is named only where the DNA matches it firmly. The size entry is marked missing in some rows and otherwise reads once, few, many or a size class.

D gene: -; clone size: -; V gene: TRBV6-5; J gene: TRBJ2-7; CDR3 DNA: TGTGCCAGCAGTTACTCTCCCTTAAGCAACTCCTACGAGCAGTACTTC; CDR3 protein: CASSYSPLSNSYEQYF
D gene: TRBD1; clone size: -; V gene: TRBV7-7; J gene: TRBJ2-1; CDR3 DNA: TGTGCCAGCAGCGAATCCGGGACAGGGGTCAATGAGCAGTTCTTC; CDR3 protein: CASSESGTGVNEQFF
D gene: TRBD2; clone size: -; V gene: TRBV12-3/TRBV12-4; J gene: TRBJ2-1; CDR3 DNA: TGTGCCAGCAGTTTAGACGGGCGGGGGACTTCCTACAATGAGCAGTTCTTC; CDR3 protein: CASSLDGRGTSYNEQFF
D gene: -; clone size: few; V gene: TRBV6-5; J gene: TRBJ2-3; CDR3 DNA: TGTGCCAGCAGTTACTCGATGTACAGGATCACAGATACGCAGTATTTT; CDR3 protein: CASSYSMYRITDTQYF
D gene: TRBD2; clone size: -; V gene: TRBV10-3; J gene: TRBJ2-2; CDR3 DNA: TGTGCCATCAGTGAGTCTGTAGCGGGGGGGCCGGACACCGGGGAGCTGTTTTTT; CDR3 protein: CAISESVAGGPDTGELFF
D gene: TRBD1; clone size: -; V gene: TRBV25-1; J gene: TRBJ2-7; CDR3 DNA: TGTGCCAGCAGTGAACTCGGGACAGGGAGCTACGAGCAGTACTTC; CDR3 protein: CASSELGTGSYEQYF
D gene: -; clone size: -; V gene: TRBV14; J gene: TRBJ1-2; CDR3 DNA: TGTGCCAGCAGCCAAGGCAGGCTCTCTGGCTACACCTTC; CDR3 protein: CASSQGRLSGYTF
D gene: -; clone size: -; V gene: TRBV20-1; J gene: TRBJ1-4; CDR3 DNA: TGCAGTGCATTATCTGGGCAAGCTAATGAAAAACTGTTTTTT; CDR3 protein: CSALSGQANEKLFF
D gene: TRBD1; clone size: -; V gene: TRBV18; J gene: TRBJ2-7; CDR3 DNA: TGTGCCAGCTCACTGAAACCGGGACAGGGTTCCTACGAGCAGTACTTC; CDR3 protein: CASSLKPGQGSYEQYF
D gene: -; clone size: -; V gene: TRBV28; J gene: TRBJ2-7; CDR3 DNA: TGTGCCAGCAGTTCCCAGTTGGGGCAGTACTTC; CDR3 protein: CASSSQLGQYF
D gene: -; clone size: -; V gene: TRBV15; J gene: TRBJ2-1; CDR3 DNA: TGTGCCACCAGCAGAGAGGAGGGATTCTATGAGCAGTTCTTC; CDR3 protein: CATSREEGFYEQFF
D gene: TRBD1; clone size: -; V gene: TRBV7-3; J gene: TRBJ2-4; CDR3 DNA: TGTGCCAGCAGCTACTTAACGTCGGACAGGGGGGAAAACATTCAGTACTTC; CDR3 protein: CASSYLTSDRGENIQYF
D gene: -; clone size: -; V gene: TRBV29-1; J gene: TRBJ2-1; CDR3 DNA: TGCAGCGCCGGACTACCGCCTACCTACAATGAGCAGTTCTTC; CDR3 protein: CSAGLPPTYNEQFF
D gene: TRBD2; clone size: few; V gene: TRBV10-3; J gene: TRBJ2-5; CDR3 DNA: TGTGCCACCAGCGGGGGCCTGGAGACCCAGTACTTC; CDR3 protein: CATSGGLETQYF
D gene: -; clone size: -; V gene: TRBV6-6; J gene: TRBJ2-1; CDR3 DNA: TGTGCCAGCAGTCCCGGGGAGAATGAGCAGTTCTTC; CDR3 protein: CASSPGENEQFF
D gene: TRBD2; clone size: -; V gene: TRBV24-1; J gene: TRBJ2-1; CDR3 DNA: TGTGCCACCAGTGATCGACTAGCGGGAGTGGCTGAGCAGTTCTTC; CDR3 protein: CATSDRLAGVAEQFF
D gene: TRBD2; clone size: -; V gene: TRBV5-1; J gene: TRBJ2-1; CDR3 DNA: TGCGCCAGCAGCTTGAGTAGCGGGAGAGAGCAGTTCTTC; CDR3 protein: CASSLSSGREQFF
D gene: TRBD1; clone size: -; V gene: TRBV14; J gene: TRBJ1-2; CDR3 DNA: TGTGCCAGCAGCATGACAGGGGGCGCCTATGGCTACACCTTC; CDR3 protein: CASSMTGGAYGYTF
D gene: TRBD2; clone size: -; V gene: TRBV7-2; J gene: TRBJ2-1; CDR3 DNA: TGTGCCAGCAGCTCCTCGGCGGGAGGGCCAGATGAGCAGTTCTTC; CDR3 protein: CASSSSAGGPDEQFF
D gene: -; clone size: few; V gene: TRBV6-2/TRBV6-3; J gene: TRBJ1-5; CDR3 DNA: TGTGCCAGCAGTTACCCGGGGGTAGGTCAGCCCCAGCATTTT; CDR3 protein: CASSYPGVGQPQHF
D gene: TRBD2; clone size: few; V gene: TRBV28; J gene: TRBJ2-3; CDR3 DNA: TGTGCCAGCAGTGGGGGAGGACTAGCGAGGCATACGCAGTATTTT; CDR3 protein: CASSGGGLARHTQYF
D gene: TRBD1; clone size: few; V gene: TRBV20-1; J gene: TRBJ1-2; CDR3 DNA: TGCAGTGCTAGGATCCCCGGACAGGGGAGAAGGTATGGCTACACCTTC; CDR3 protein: CSARIPGQGRRYGYTF
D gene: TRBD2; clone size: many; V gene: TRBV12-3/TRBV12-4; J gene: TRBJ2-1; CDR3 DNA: TGTGCCAGCAGTCCGACTAGCGGGAAATTGGAGCAGTTCTTC; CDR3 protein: CASSPTSGKLEQFF
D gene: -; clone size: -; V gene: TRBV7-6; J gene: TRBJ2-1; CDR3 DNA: TGTGCCAGCAGCTCCCCAACTTCGGGGGAAGATGAGCAGTTCTTC; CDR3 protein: CASSSPTSGEDEQFF
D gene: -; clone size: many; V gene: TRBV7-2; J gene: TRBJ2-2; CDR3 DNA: TGTGCCAGCAGCGTAGACAACACCGGGGAGCTGTTTTTT; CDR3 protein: CASSVDNTGELFF
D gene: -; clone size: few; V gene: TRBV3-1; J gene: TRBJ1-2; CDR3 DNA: TGTGCCAGCAGCCAAGAGGGCGCGGGCTGGGATGGCTACACCTTC; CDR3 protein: CASSQEGAGWDGYTF
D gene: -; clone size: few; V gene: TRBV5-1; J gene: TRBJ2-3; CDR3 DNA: TGCGCCAGCAGCGGCACAGGGGGGGGCACAGATACGCAGTATTTT; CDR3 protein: CASSGTGGGTDTQYF
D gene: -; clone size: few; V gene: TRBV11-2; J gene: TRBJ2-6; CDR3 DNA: TGTGCCAGCAGCTTGGGCAGGGCACCAGACCTCTCTGGGGCCAACGTCCTGACTTTC; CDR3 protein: CASSLGRAPDLSGANVLTF
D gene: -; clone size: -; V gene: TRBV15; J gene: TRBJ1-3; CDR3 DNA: TGTGCCACCAGCAGAGAGGGACTGGACTCTGGAAACACCATATATTTT; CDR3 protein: CATSREGLDSGNTIYF
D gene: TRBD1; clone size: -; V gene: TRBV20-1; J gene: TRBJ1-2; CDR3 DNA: TGCAGTGCTAGTTTGCAGGGGGCTGGCTATGGCTACACCTTC; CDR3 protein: CSASLQGAGYGYTF
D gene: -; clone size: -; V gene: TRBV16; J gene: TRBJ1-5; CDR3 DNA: TGTGCCAGCAGCCGCCGGGACCCACGCCAGCCCCAGCATTTT; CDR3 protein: CASSRRDPRQPQHF
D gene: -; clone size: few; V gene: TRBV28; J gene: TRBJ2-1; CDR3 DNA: TGTGCCAGCAGTTCGGGGGTTTTGAACAATGAGCAGTTCTTC; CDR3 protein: CASSSGVLNNEQFF
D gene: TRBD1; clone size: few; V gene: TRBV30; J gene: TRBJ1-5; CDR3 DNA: TGTGCCTGGAGTGTCCAGGGGGCAGGTCAGCCCCAGCATTTT; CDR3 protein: CAWSVQGAGQPQHF
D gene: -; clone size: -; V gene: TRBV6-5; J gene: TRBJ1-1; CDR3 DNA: TGTGCCAGCAGTTATTCCGCCGGGATCCGGAGGAACACTGAAGCTTTCTTT; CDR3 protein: CASSYSAGIRRNTEAFF
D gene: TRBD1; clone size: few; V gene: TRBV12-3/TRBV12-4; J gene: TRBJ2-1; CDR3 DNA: TGTGCCAGCACCTCGGACAGGGTCATACATGAGCAGTTCTTC; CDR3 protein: CASTSDRVIHEQFF
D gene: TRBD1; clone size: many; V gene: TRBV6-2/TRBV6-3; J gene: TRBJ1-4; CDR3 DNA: TGTGCCAGCAGTTACGCGGTCGGGACAGGGGACGAAAAACTGTTTTTT; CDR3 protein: CASSYAVGTGDEKLFF
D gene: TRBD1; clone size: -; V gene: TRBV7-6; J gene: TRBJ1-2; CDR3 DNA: TGTGCCAGCAGCTTAGCGACAGGGGAAGGCTACACCTTC; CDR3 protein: CASSLATGEGYTF
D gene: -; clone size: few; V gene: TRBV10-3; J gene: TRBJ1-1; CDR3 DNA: TGTGCCATCAGGGGGGCGGCAGGGGCAGGGGACACTGAAGCTTTCTTT; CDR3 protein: CAIRGAAGAGDTEAFF
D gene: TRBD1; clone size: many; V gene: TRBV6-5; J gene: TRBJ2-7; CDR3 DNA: TGTGCCACCGGGGACAGGGCAGACGAGCAGTACTTC; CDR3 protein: CATGDRADEQYF
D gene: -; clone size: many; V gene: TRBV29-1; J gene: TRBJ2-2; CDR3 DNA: TGCAGCGTTGGAGTAGCGGAGACCGGGGAGCTGTTTTTT; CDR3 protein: CSVGVAETGELFF
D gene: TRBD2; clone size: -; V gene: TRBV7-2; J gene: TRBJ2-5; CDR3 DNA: TGTGCCAGCAGGTGGGGACTAGCGGGAGCAGAGACCCAGTACTTC; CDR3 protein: CASRWGLAGAETQYF